This T cell receptor beta chain was sequenced in a study of spatial heterogeneity in lung cancer. Study-level background: Compared with alpha-chain sequences, beta-chain sequences were consistently detected in greater numbers. Averaged across combinations, each unique TCR and UMI pairing appeared more than ten times in raw reads, which were uncorrected. Study-wide findings and caveats: Tumor mutation counts were tracked by expanded intratumoral alpha and beta TCR counts.

There are many counts of this clonotype. Its antigen is as yet unknown. TCRdb re-analysed the 5' RACE reads in MiXCR, keeping a single row per CDR3 protein. The top ten clones hold more than 20% of a sample with roughly 28,000 distinct CDR3 sequences, 7% to 7.5% of them seen once. Trimming removed 0 bases from V and 6 bases from J; junction bases left unmatched: 8. The CDR3 is made up of 16 amino acids. Germline CDR1 reads LNHNV; CDR2 reads YYDKDF (reference sequence). The time point was: sample taken at primary tumor resection. Untreated early-stage non-small cell lung cancer patients, about 70 in total, were the donors. Whole RNA obtained from tumor, nontumor lung or frozen PBMC underwent sequencing without sorting.

Sample: lung tumor tissue, taken at surgery. The V call is TRBV15, the J call TRBJ1-5; 7 bases are a match to TRBD1. The sequence came from a male donor with early-stage non-small cell lung cancer. The CDR3 DNA sequence: TGTGCCACCAGCAGAGATGCACAGGGGTGGCTTCAGCCCCAGCATTTT. Its protein is CATSRDAQGWLQPQHF.